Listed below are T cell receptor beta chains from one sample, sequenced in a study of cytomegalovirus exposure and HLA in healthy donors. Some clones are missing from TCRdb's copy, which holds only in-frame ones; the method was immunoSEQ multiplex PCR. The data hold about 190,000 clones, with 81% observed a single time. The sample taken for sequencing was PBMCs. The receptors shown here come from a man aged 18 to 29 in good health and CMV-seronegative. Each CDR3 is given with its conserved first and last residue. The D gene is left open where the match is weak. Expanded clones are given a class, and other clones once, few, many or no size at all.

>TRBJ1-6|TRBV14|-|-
CASSSLGSYYNSPLHF
TGTGCCAGCAGCTCCCTAGGCAGCTACTATAATTCACCCCTCCACTTT
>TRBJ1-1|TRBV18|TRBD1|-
CASSQTGRTEAFF
TGTGCCAGCTCCCAGACAGGGCGGACTGAAGCTTTCTTT
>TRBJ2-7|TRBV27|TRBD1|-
CASYPTLGTALYEQYF
TGTGCCAGTTACCCCACACTCGGGACAGCACTCTACGAGCAGTACTTC
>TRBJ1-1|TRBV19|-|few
CASSAGLLNTEAFF
TGTGCCAGTAGTGCAGGACTACTGAACACTGAAGCTTTCTTT
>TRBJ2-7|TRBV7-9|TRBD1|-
CSSHPGGQVNYEQYF
TGTTCCAGCCACCCCGGGGGACAGGTGAACTACGAGCAGTACTTC
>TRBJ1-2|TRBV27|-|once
CASSGSFRGGYTF
TGTGCCAGCAGTGGGTCCTTCAGGGGTGGCTACACCTTC
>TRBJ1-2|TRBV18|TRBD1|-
CASSPQMGQANYGYTF
TGTGCCAGCTCACCGCAAATGGGACAGGCTAACTATGGCTACACCTTC
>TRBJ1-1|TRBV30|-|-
CAWSYGGTEAFF
TGTGCCTGGAGTTACGGCGGAACTGAAGCTTTCTTT
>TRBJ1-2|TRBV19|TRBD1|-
CASSTGQGNYGYTF
TGTGCCAGTAGTACGGGACAGGGGAACTATGGCTACACCTTC
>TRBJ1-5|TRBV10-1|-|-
CASSAIQSGDNQPQHF
TGCGCCAGCAGTGCGATCCAATCGGGAGACAATCAGCCCCAGCATTTT
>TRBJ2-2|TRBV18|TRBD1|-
CASSPGQGDNTGELFF
TGTGCCAGCTCACCGGGACAGGGGGACAACACCGGGGAGCTGTTTTTT
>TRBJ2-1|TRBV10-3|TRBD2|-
CAIRSRTSEYNEQFF
TGTGCCATCAGGTCACGGACTAGCGAATACAATGAGCAGTTCTTC
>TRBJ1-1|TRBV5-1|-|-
CASSLAVSSNTEAFF
TGCGCCAGCAGCTTGGCCGTGTCCAGTAACACTGAAGCTTTCTTT
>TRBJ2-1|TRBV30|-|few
CAWESSGFYNEQFF
TGTGCCTGGGAGTCTAGTGGTTTTTACAATGAGCAGTTCTTC
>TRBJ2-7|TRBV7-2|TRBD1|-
CASSRSGQGGEQYF
TGTGCCAGCAGCCGTTCGGGACAGGGAGGCGAGCAGTACTTC
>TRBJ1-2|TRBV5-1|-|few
CASSTSTFYGYTF
TGCGCCAGCAGCACATCGACATTCTATGGCTACACCTTC
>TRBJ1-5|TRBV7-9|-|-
CASSLGPGNQPQHF
TGTGCCAGCAGCTTAGGGCCAGGCAATCAGCCCCAGCATTTT
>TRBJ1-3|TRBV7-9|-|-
CASSLSTLGGNTIYF
TGTGCCAGCAGCCTAAGTACTCTCGGTGGAAACACCATATATTTT
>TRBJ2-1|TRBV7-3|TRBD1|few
CASSFEDREKQFF
TGTGCCAGCAGCTTCGAAGACAGGGAGAAGCAGTTCTTC
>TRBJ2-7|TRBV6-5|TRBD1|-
CASSYVDRLEYEQYF
TGTGCCAGCAGTTATGTGGACAGGTTAGAGTACGAGCAGTACTTC
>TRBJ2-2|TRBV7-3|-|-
CASRPRGDTGELFF
TGTGCCAGCAGACCCCGGGGTGACACCGGGGAGCTGTTTTTT
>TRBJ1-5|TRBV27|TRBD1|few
CASSIYGTDLGGRSPQHF
TGTGCCAGCAGTATTTACGGGACAGATCTGGGTGGGAGGTCGCCCCAGCATTTT
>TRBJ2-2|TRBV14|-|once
CASSHIQDTGELFF
TGTGCCAGCAGCCATATACAGGACACCGGGGAGCTGTTTTTT
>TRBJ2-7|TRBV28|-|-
CASSLERGAVGEQYF
TGTGCCAGCAGCCTCGAACGGGGGGCAGTAGGCGAGCAGTACTTC
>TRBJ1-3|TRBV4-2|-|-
CASSQESVGNTIYF
TGTGCCAGCAGCCAAGAGTCTGTGGGAAACACCATATATTTT
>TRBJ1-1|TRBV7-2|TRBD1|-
CASSFEGARRTEAFF
TGTGCCAGCAGCTTCGAGGGGGCGCGTCGGACTGAAGCTTTCTTT
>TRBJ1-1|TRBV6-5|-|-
CASSEHGNTEAFF
TGTGCCAGCAGTGAACATGGGAACACTGAAGCTTTCTTT
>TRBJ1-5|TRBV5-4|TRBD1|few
CASSLDRGQPQHF
TGTGCCAGCAGCTTGGACAGGGGTCAGCCCCAGCATTTT
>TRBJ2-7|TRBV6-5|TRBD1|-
CASSPRDRGPNEQYF
TGTGCCAGCAGTCCTCGGGACAGGGGGCCGAACGAGCAGTACTTC
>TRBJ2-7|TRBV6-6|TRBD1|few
CASSYGQGTYEQYF
TGTGCCAGCAGTTATGGACAGGGAACATACGAGCAGTACTTC
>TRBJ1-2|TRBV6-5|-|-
CASSRDLRLPYGYTF
TGTGCCAGCAGTCGTGATCTCCGGTTGCCCTATGGCTACACCTTC
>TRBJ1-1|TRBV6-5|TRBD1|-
CASSYSGDRGGTEAFF
TGTGCCAGCAGTTACTCAGGAGACAGGGGGGGCACTGAAGCTTTCTTT
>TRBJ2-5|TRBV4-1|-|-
CASSQIIAESKETQYF
TGCGCCAGCAGCCAAATAATAGCGGAGTCGAAAGAGACCCAGTACTTC
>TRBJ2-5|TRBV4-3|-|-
CASSQATLDYSETQYF
TGCGCCAGCAGCCAAGCAACCCTGGACTATTCGGAGACCCAGTACTTC
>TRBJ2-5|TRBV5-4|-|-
CASSLGDRGGGTQYF
TGTGCCAGCAGCTTGGGCGACAGAGGGGGGGGGACCCAGTACTTC
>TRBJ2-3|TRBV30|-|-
CAWSVRLGDTQYF
TGTGCCTGGAGTGTACGGCTAGGAGATACGCAGTATTTT
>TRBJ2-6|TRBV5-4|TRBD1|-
CASSQTGVGANVLTF
TGTGCCAGCAGCCAAACAGGGGTTGGGGCCAACGTCCTGACTTTC